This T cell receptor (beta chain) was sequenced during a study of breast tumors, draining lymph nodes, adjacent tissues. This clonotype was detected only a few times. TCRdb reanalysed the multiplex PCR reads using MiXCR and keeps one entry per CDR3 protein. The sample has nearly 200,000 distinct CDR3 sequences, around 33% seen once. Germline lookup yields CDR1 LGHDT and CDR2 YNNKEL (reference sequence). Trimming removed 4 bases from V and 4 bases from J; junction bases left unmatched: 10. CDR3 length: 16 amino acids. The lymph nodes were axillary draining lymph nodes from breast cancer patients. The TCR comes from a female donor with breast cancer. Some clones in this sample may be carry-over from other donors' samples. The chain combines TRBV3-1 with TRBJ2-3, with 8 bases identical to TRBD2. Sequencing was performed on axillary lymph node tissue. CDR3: CASSPSRAGGPDTQYF. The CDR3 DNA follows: TGTGCCAGCAGCCCTTCGAGGGCGGGGGGACCAGATACGCAGTATTTT.